This TCR beta chain was profiled in a study of blood T cell repertoires in COVID-19. Study as a whole: COVID-19 samples collected from the United States, Italy and Spain covered acute and convalescent phases.

V was clipped by 0 bases and J by 0 bases, with 12 bases between them. Germline V CDR1 and CDR2: LGHDT, YNNKEL (reference sequence). The CDR3 is made up of 17 amino acids. Everyone who took part was roughly 18 to 100 years old, and they came from about two dozen US areas. In the original processing: For nucleated cells, counts were estimated from reference gene primer amplification. Using immunoSEQ multiplex PCR, the repertoire was profiled, and TCRdb retains in-frame clones only, with some absent. Clonal size and the V and J genes are those of that table, whereas D and trimming came from the DNA. The data contain under 350,000 clones, approximately 83% of them singletons.

The chain employs TRBV3-1 (or the pseudogene TRBV3-2) and TRBJ2-1; D possibly corresponds to TRBD2 (6 bases). The source material was PBMCs or T cells enriched from blood (not recorded which). The sequence derives from a woman aged 40 to 50 with acute COVID-19. Here the CDR3 reads CASSQDVAVSSYNEQFF. The CDR3 nucleotides are TGTGCCAGCAGCCAAGACGTAGCGGTAAGCTCCTACAATGAGCAGTTCTTC.